The 5 T cell receptor beta chains presented below share a single source sample, sequenced in a study of shared clonotypes between healthy human individuals. Using immunoSEQ multiplex PCR, the repertoire was profiled, and TCRdb retains in-frame clones only, with some absent. The table records roughly 1.4 million clones, approximately 98.5% of them present only once. The sample taken for sequencing was naive CD4+ T cells sorted from blood. Sample subset: CD45RA+ positively selected. All receptors come from a man aged 25-40 years in good health.

V gene TRBV25-1 combines with J gene TRBJ2-1; D call uncertain. Between the trimmed V and J ends, which lost 1 base and 8 bases, there was a span of 9 bases. Germline loops: CDR1 MGHDK, CDR2 SYGVNS. The CDR3 runs 13 residues. In DNA, the CDR3 is TGTGCCAGCAGTGAATTAGGCTGGCATGAGCAGTTCTTC. Its protein product is CASSELGWHEQFF.

The chain recombines TRBV19 with TRBJ2-3; weak D call: TRBD1 (5 bases). The V and J ends lost 6 bases and 3 bases respectively, with 13 bases between them. The CDR3 is made up of 14 amino acids. Per the germline V gene, CDR1 is LNHDA and CDR2 is SQIVND (reference sequence). DNA for the CDR3: TGTGCCAGTAGCTTTAGGACAAAGACAGATACGCAGTATTTT. Translating gives CASSFRTKTDTQYF.

For this clone: Other DNA variants within this sample encode the same CDR3. This sequence joins TRBV5-1 and TRBJ2-2; 9 bases are a match to TRBD1. Germline CDR1 reads SGHRS; CDR2 reads YFSETQ. Unmatched junction bases numbered 5, after V lost 2 bases and J lost 6 bases. The CDR3 spans 15 residues. The chain's CDR3 is CASSLGTGTAGELFF. In DNA, the CDR3 is TGCGCCAGCAGCTTAGGGACAGGGACGGCCGGGGAGCTGTTTTTT.

The chain links TRBV9 to TRBJ1-1, with D uncertain. Germline V lookup: CDR1 SGDLS, CDR2 YYNGEE. Trimming stripped 0 bases from V and 1 base from J, with 7 bases between. There are 14 residues in the CDR3. The DNA of the CDR3 is TGTGCCAGCAGCGTAGAACCGGGGAACACTGAAGCTTTCTTT. It codes for CASSVEPGNTEAFF.

This chain uses TRBV5-1 with TRBJ2-3, with D uncertain. The ends were cut back, 0 bases at V and 0 bases at J, with 11 bases in the middle. Germline V gene lookup returns CDR1 SGHRS and CDR2 YFSETQ. CDR3 length: 16 residues. The CDR3 DNA sequence: TGCGCCAGCAGCTTGGACGCGGAACTTAGCACAGATACGCAGTATTTT. Its protein product is CASSLDAELSTDTQYF.